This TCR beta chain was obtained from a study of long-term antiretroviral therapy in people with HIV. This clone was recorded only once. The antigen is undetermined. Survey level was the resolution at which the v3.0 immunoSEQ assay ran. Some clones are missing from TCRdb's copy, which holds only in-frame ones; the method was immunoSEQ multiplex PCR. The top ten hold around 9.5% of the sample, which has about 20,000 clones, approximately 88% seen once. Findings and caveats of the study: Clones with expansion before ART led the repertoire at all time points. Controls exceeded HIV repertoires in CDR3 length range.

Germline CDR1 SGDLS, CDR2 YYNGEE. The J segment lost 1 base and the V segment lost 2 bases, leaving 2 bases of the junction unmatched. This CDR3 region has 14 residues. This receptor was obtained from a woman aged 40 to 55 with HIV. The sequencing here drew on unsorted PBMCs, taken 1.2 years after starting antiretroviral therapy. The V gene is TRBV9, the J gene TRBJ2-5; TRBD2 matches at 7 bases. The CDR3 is CASSVGGSQETQYF. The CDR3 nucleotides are TGTGCCAGCAGCGTGGGGGGGTCCCAAGAGACCCAGTACTTC. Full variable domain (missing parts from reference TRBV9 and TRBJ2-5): DSGVTQTPKHLITATGQRVTLRCSPRSGDLSVYWYQQSLDQGLQFLIQYYNGEERAKGNILERFSAQQFPDLHSELNLSSLELGDSALYFCASSVGGSQETQYFGPGTRLLVL.